The 23 T cell receptor beta chains below were found in one sample sequenced in a study of identical twins (dated by TCRdb to 2016 to 2017). The receptor library was made with 5' RACE. Sequencing was carried out with an Illumina HiSeq 2000. Clones were called with MiXCR by TCRdb after fastp trimmed the public reads at Q25, and only in-frame beta chains were retained. When rows share a CDR3 protein, they turn into one entry using the most common DNA and genes. For this sample there are approximately 220,000 distinct CDR3 sequences; approximately 8% appear just once. The top ten hold around 5% of the sample. The same data also contributed to another study, on yellow fever vaccine responses in identical twins.

The sample comprised CD8+ T cells sorted from blood. These receptors all stem from a woman aged 18-35 years in good health.

This clonotype was seen at least ten times. This chain connects TRBV12-5 to TRBJ1-1, with D unclear. The CDR3 consists of 15 residues. Germline CDR1 LGHNT, CDR2 FRNRAP. Between the trimmed V and J ends, which lost 2 bases and 1 base, there was a span of 11 bases. DNA for the CDR3: TGTGCTAGTGGTTTGTTCTTGGACCCGAACACTGAAGCTTTCTTT. Translated, it gives CASGLFLDPNTEAFF.

The J gene is TRBJ2-1, the V gene TRBV29-1; possible D gene TRBD2, 6 bases. V lost 1 base and J 5 bases, leaving 21 bases between the germline ends. The CDR3 extends over 17 amino acids. In germline, CDR1 is SQVTM, CDR2 ANQGSEA. CDR3 nucleotides: TGCAGCGTTGAAGGCGGGGTAGGGGAGCAATATCACAATGAGCAGTTCTTC. It encodes CSVEGGVGEQYHNEQFF.

This clonotype was recorded a few times. This chain connects TRBV2 to TRBJ2-2; D gene uncertain. Germline values: CDR1 SNHLY, CDR2 FYNNEI. The CDR3 loop spans 15 amino acids. Trimming removed 0 bases from V and 4 bases from J, with 9 bases in between. CDR3: CASSEAVVSTGELFF. CDR3 DNA sequence: TGTGCCAGCAGTGAAGCCGTGGTCAGCACCGGGGAGCTGTTTTTT.

Many counts were recorded for this clonotype. The chain employs TRBV12-3 or TRBV12-4 and TRBJ2-5, with D unresolved. The CDR3 totals 10 residues. V was clipped by 7 bases and J by 5 bases, with 5 bases between them. CDR3 loop: CASTGETQYF. Written as DNA, the CDR3 is TGTGCCAGCACCGGGGAGACCCAGTACTTC.

This clonotype has just a few counts. The chain is built from TRBV28 and TRBJ2-7; D not certain. Germline values: CDR1 MDHEN, CDR2 SYDVKM. The CDR3 spans 13 residues. Trimming cost V 7 bases and J 6 bases, with 16 bases left between them. The CDR3 region is CASTGPASIEQYV. In DNA form, the CDR3 reads TGTGCCAGCACCGGGCCAGCCAGTATCGAGCAGTACGTC.

This clonotype has more than one count but fewer than ten. The V gene is TRBV5-6, the J gene TRBJ2-7; D is perhaps TRBD1 (6 bases). The germline gives CDR1 SGHDT, CDR2 YYEEEE. Deletions cut 0 bases from V and 5 bases from J, with 18 bases between. The CDR3 contains 16 residues. Written as DNA, the CDR3 is TGTGCCAGCAGCTTGGAGGCGGACAGACCTAAAGACGAGCAGTACGTC. It specifies CASSLEADRPKDEQYV.

This clonotype has ten or more counts. This chain links TRBV12-3 or TRBV12-4 with TRBJ2-2, with a possible D match to TRBD2 (5 bases). The CDR3 consists of 14 residues. Trimming stripped 8 bases from V and 1 base from J, with 11 bases between. CDR3 loop: CASERLLNTGELFF. CDR3 in DNA: TGTGCCAGCGAGCGGCTATTGAACACCGGGGAGCTGTTTTTT.

The chain links TRBV6-1 to TRBJ2-5; 9 nucleotides match TRBD1. CDR3 length: 15 residues. Germline CDR1 is MNHNS and CDR2 is SASEGT. After removal of 5 bases from V and 5 bases from J, the junction contained 9 bases not matched to a gene. CDR3 region: CASSKSSGTGETQYF. The CDR3, as DNA: TGTGCCAGCAGTAAAAGTTCCGGGACAGGGGAGACCCAGTACTTC.

This clonotype has ten or more counts. The V call is TRBV10-3, the J call TRBJ1-2, with a weak D call TRBD1 (5 bases). Germline V gene sequence: CDR1 ENHRY, CDR2 SYGVKD. V was trimmed by 3 bases and J by 4 bases, leaving 12 bases between them. CDR3 length: 14 amino acids. DNA for the CDR3: TGTGCCATCAGTGATGGCAGGGTCGCCTATGGCTACACCTTC. This encodes CAISDGRVAYGYTF.

The CDR3 sequence: CASSLSPLLGELFF. The CDR3, as DNA: TGTGCCAGCAGTTTATCCCCCCTCTTGGGGGAGCTGTTTTTT. The chain joins TRBV27 to TRBJ2-2; the D is unclear. This CDR3 is 14 amino acids long. Per germline, CDR1 MNHEY and CDR2 SMNVEV (reference sequence). V shed 0 bases and J shed 8 bases, with 10 bases lying between them.

There are many counts of this clonotype. The rearrangement links TRBV6-5 to TRBJ1-2, with a possible D match to TRBD1 (5 bases). The CDR3 sequence is 16 residues long. CDR1 and CDR2 (germline): MNHEY, SVGAGI. Deletions cut 2 bases from V and 4 bases from J, with 17 bases between. The CDR3 loop is CASSYGAEGTPYGYTF. For the CDR3, the DNA is TGTGCCAGCAGTTACGGGGCCGAGGGGACCCCCTATGGCTACACCTTC.

This clonotype has ten or more counts. The J gene is TRBJ2-1, the V gene TRBV10-1; unclear D gene. Trimming removed 5 bases from V and 3 bases from J, with 14 bases in between. The CDR3 runs 15 residues. Germline-derived CDR1 and CDR2 are WNHNN and SYGVQD (reference sequence). The CDR3 spells CASSTTKNYYNEQFF. The CDR3 DNA follows: TGCGCCAGCAGTACCACCAAGAATTACTACAATGAGCAGTTCTTC.

This clonotype has a count of ten or more. This chain uses TRBV6-1 with TRBJ1-2; D ambiguous. CDR3 length: 15 residues. With 3 bases removed from V and 5 bases from J, the gap between germline ends came to 16 bases. CDR1 MNHNS and CDR2 SASEGT come from the germline V gene. The CDR3 is CASSDWAGEGYGYTF. For the CDR3, the DNA is TGTGCCAGCAGTGATTGGGCCGGTGAGGGATATGGCTACACCTTC.

The chain carries TRBV2 and TRBJ2-4; TRBD1 matches 9 bases. Germline trimming cut 0 bases from V and 8 bases from J; bases unmatched to any gene: 11. Germline lookup yields CDR1 SNHLY and CDR2 FYNNEI. This CDR3 is built from 17 residues. The CDR3 here is CASSEAAQGTGWDIQYF. The DNA of the CDR3 is TGTGCCAGCAGTGAAGCTGCACAAGGGACAGGGTGGGACATTCAGTACTTC.

The V gene is TRBV7-6, the J gene TRBJ1-1, with a weak D call TRBD1 (5 bases). The CDR3 is 13 residues long. Germline V gives CDR1 SGHVS, CDR2 FNYEAQ. The V end was cut by 4 bases, the J end by 4 bases, with 10 bases between. The CDR3 nucleotides read TGTGCCAGCAGCTACGCTCAGGGCACTGAAGCTTTCTTT. Translating it yields CASSYAQGTEAFF.

This clonotype has only a few counts. V and J are TRBV4-1 and TRBJ2-5; 7 bases agree with TRBD2. There are 15 residues in the CDR3. From germline, CDR1 is MGHRA and CDR2 YSYEKL. V lost 1 base and J lost 2; bases outside the gene matches: 4. CDR3 nucleotides: TGCGCCAGCAGCCAAGTCGACGGGGGGCAAGAGACCCAGTACTTC. Translated: CASSQVDGGQETQYF.

This clonotype occurred a few times. The genes are TRBV18 and TRBJ2-5; 7 bases map to TRBD1. J lost 5 bases, V lost 2 bases, and 8 bases had no gene match. Per germline, CDR1 KGHSH and CDR2 LQKENI. The CDR3 runs 15 residues. The CDR3 DNA follows: TGTGCCAGCTCACCAAGCGACAGGGTAACTGAGACCCAGTACTTC. Translation: CASSPSDRVTETQYF.

This clonotype was counted at least ten times. V is TRBV7-8 and J is TRBJ1-2; D unclear. CDR3 length: 12 amino acids. Germline lookup yields CDR1 SGHVS and CDR2 FQNEAQ. V was shortened by 1 base and J by 7 bases, with 7 bases between the two germline ends. Here the CDR3 reads CASSLGSLGYTF. CDR3 nucleotides: TGTGCCAGCAGCTTAGGGTCTCTTGGCTACACCTTC.

This clonotype was observed a few times. The J gene is TRBJ2-2, the V gene TRBV20-1, with D possibly TRBD1 on 6 matching bases. Deletions cut 0 bases from V and 6 bases from J, with 20 bases between. The CDR3 covers 17 residues. Germline values: CDR1 DFQATT, CDR2 SNEGSKA (reference sequence). In DNA form, the CDR3 reads TGCAGTGCTAGAGATTCCAGAGACAGGACTGTCGCCGGGGAGCTGTTTTTT. This translates into CSARDSRDRTVAGELFF.

In this sample, this clonotype turned up many times. V usage is TRBV20-1 and J usage is TRBJ2-7; 9 positions agree with TRBD1. Germline values: CDR1 DFQATT, CDR2 SNEGSKA (reference sequence). This CDR3 is built from 15 residues. Germline trimming cut 3 bases from V and 1 base from J; bases unmatched to any gene: 7. The CDR3 loop is CSASLPGQGSYEQYF. In DNA form, the CDR3 reads TGCAGTGCTAGTCTTCCGGGACAGGGATCCTACGAGCAGTACTTC.

This sequence joins TRBV5-5 and TRBJ2-5; tentatively, D is TRBD1 (6 bases). The V end lost 4 bases, the J end lost 5 bases, and 18 bases lay between the germline ends. This CDR3 is 15 amino acids long. The germline V gene has CDR1 SGHKS and CDR2 YYEKEE (reference sequence). The CDR3 is CASSVRRTVTETQYF. Here the CDR3 DNA reads TGTGCCAGCAGCGTACGAAGGACAGTGACGGAGACCCAGTACTTC.

The chain carries TRBV12-3 or TRBV12-4 and TRBJ2-5; perhaps D is TRBD1 or TRBD2 (5 bases each). The CDR3 is 13 amino acids. Trimming took off 5 bases at V and 3 bases at J, with 10 bases between the two ends. This chain's CDR3 is CASSIGAEETQYF. The CDR3 region has the DNA TGTGCCAGCAGTATCGGGGCCGAAGAGACCCAGTACTTC.

J is TRBJ2-5 and V is TRBV15, with D possibly being TRBD2 (7 bases). With 3 bases removed from V and 5 bases from J, the gap between germline ends came to 13 bases. The CDR3 consists of 14 residues. Germline CDR1 LNHNV, CDR2 YYDKDF (reference sequence). The CDR3 region is CATSRWGGRETQYF. Here the CDR3 DNA reads TGTGCCACCAGCAGGTGGGGGGGCAGGGAGACCCAGTACTTC.